These 9 T cell receptor beta chains originate from one sample sequenced in a study of cytomegalovirus exposure and HLA in healthy donors. PCR employed 60 Vbeta and 13 Jbeta primers. Produced via immunoSEQ multiplex PCR; TCRdb's table is partial and in-frame only. The repertoire holds 150,000 to 160,000 clones, with about 85% as singletons. The sequencing input was PBMCs. The receptors were gathered from a woman younger than 30 in good health and CMV-seronegative.

This sequence joins TRBV6-6 and TRBJ2-7; weak D call: TRBD2 (7 bases). Trimming took off 3 bases at V and 3 bases at J, with 15 bases between the two ends. The CDR3 contains 15 residues. Germline CDR1 MNHNY, CDR2 SVGAGI (reference sequence). The CDR3: CASSYWAGEGYEQYF. DNA for the CDR3: TGTGCCAGCAGTTATTGGGCAGGGGAGGGCTACGAGCAGTACTTC.

V and J are TRBV28 and TRBJ1-2; TRBD1 is a possible D gene (5 bases). Germline V gene data show CDR1 as MDHEN and CDR2 as SYDVKM. Trimming removed 4 bases from V and 2 bases from J, with 8 bases in between. The CDR3 length is 13 residues. CDR3 loop: CASSYRGNYGYTF. The CDR3 region has the DNA TGTGCCAGCAGTTATAGGGGAAACTATGGCTACACCTTC.

This chain uses TRBV19 with TRBJ2-2, with a weak D call TRBD1 (6 bases). Trimming removed 9 bases at V and 0 bases at J, with 23 bases between. CDR1 LNHDA and CDR2 SQIVND come from the germline V gene (reference sequence). The CDR3 is 18 amino acids. CDR3 region: CASGRVGQYVANTGELFF. For the CDR3, the DNA is TGTGCCAGCGGTCGGGTCGGACAGTATGTCGCGAACACCGGGGAGCTGTTTTTT.

The chain joins TRBV6-5 to TRBJ1-5, with D possibly matching TRBD1 (5 bases). V shed 9 bases and J shed 7 bases, with 16 bases lying between them. This CDR3 comprises 13 residues. CDR1 and CDR2 (germline): MNHEY, SVGAGI. The CDR3 DNA sequence: TGTGCCAGTTCGGCAGGGCGATGGCAGCCCCAGCATTTT. Translated, it gives CASSAGRWQPQHF.

The V gene is TRBV18, the J gene TRBJ2-1; TRBD2 matches at 10 bases. The trim removed 3 bases at V and 9 bases at J, leaving 5 bases unmatched. Germline V gene sequence: CDR1 KGHSH, CDR2 LQKENI. The CDR3 has 14 residues. The CDR3 reads CASSPQREGAEQFF. CDR3 nucleotides: TGTGCCAGCTCACCCCAGCGGGAGGGGGCTGAGCAGTTCTTC.

The table lists this clone with a few counts. The J gene is TRBJ2-5, the V gene TRBV18; D gene ambiguous. Germline CDR1 reads KGHSH; CDR2 reads LQKENI. V shed 3 bases and J shed 4 bases, with 9 bases lying between them. The CDR3 has 13 amino acids. The CDR3 sequence is CASSPRQPETQYF. The DNA for the CDR3 is TGTGCCAGCTCACCGAGGCAGCCAGAGACCCAGTACTTC.

The chain recombines TRBV13 with TRBJ2-1, with 9 bases aligning to TRBD1. The germline CDR1 and CDR2 sequences are PRHDT and FYEKMQ (reference sequence). This CDR3 has 16 amino acids. Trimming removed 5 bases from V and 3 bases from J; junction bases left unmatched: 8. CDR3 residues: CASSPQGQGFYNEQFF. The DNA of the CDR3 is TGTGCCAGCAGCCCCCAGGGACAGGGATTCTACAATGAGCAGTTCTTC.

This rearrangement joins TRBV21-1 to TRBJ2-1; TRBD1 is taken as the D call from the table, unchecked against the DNA. TRBV21-1 is a documented pseudogene. The CDR3 extends over 14 amino acids. The CDR3 spells CASSKSQGTNEQFF. In DNA, the CDR3 is TGTGCCAGCAGCAAATCGCAGGGGACGAATGAGCAGTTCTTC.

This clone was detected once. V gene TRBV6-4 combines with J gene TRBJ2-2, with unresolved D. The CDR3 loop spans 13 amino acids. CDR1 and CDR2 from the germline V gene are MRHNA and SNTAGT. The V end was cut by 4 bases, the J end by 4 bases, with 7 bases between. CDR3 region: CASSGSGTGELFF. For the CDR3, the DNA is TGTGCCAGCAGTGGATCGGGCACCGGGGAGCTGTTTTTT.